This T cell receptor beta chain is from a study of shared clonotypes between healthy human individuals. Investigators spread the genomic DNA of each subset evenly over several immunoSEQ plates. Using immunoSEQ multiplex PCR, the repertoire was profiled, and TCRdb retains in-frame clones only, with some absent. The data hold approximately 700,000 clones, with less than 80% observed a single time. CDR3 size: 19 residues. The V gene's germline CDR1 is ENHRY and CDR2 SYGVKD. V was pared by 0 bases and J by 6 bases, with 17 bases of the junction left unmatched. The source is a woman aged 25 to 39 in good health. Source material: memory CD4+ T cells sorted from blood. Subset denoted: CD45RA-negative fraction. This rearrangement joins TRBV10-3 to TRBJ2-4; 7 bases match TRBD1. The CDR3 is CAISESIGVTGREANIQYF. In nucleotides, the CDR3 is TGTGCCATCAGTGAGTCGATCGGAGTGACAGGGAGAGAGGCAAACATTCAGTACTTC.